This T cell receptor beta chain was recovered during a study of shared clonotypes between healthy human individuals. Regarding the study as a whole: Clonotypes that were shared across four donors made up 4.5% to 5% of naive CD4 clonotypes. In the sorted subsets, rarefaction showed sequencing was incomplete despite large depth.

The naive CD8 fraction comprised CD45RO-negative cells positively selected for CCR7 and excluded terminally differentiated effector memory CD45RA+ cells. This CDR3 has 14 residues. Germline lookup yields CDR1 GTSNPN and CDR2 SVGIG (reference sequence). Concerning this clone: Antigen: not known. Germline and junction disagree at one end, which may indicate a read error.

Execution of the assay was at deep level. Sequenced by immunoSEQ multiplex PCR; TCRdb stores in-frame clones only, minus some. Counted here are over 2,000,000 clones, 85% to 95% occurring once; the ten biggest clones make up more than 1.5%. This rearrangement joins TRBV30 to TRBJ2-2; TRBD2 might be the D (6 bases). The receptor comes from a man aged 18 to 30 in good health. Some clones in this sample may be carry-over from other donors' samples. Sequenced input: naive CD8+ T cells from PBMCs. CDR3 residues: CACPRLLRGGELLF. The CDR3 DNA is TGTGCCTGCCCCCGGCTCCTCCGGGGCGGGGAGCTGCTTTTT.